This T cell receptor beta chain was sequenced for a study of Ad26.COV2.S vaccination and SARS-CoV-2 variants. The table lists this clone with a count of one. Documented treatment: around 19 received Ad26.COV2.S at low or high dose, single or two shots; 5 received placebo; per-sample allocation not given. After the first vaccine or placebo injection, samples were drawn on day 63. The CDR3 sequence is 13 residues long. Germline values: CDR1 MNHEY, CDR2 SVGAGI. V lost 6 bases and J lost 8; bases outside the gene matches: 6. Sequencing was performed with immunoSEQ multiplex PCR; in TCRdb, only in-frame clones are kept and a portion is missing. The sample carries over 450,000 clones, roughly 87% recorded once.

The chain has TRBV6-5 and TRBJ2-1; 8 positions match TRBD1. The sample here was peripheral blood, taken in a trial of Ad26.COV2.S vaccine versus placebo. The clonotype originates from a person between 18 and 59 years old who received the Ad26.COV2.S COVID-19 vaccine or a placebo. Written as DNA, the CDR3 is TGTGCCAGCAGGCGGACCAGGGGGCATGAGCAGTTCTTC. As protein: CASRRTRGHEQFF.